This T cell receptor beta chain was captured by sequencing in a study of T cell responses to AZD1222 COVID-19 vaccine. General study points: Donors skewed white British and female; clonal diversity was possibly underestimated. Reportedly, nearly half of unique spike TCRs recognized epitopes outside B.1.351/B.1.1.7 mutations.

Germline values: CDR1 ENHRY, CDR2 SYGVKD. The junction had 6 bases not matched to a gene; V was cut back by 0 bases and J by 5 bases. This CDR3 region has 17 residues. On this clone: What it recognizes is unknown.

Clones were sequenced by immunoSEQ multiplex PCR, and TCRdb holds only the in-frame ones, with some missing. Of 110,000 to 150,000 clones in the sample, around 92% were seen once. This TCR was recovered from an adult who received the AZD1222 COVID-19 vaccine. This chain connects TRBV10-3 to TRBJ2-2; 10 bases map to TRBD2. The specimen was peripheral blood, collected 28 days after the second AZD1222 dose. CDR3 in amino acids: CAISESFSGRGTGELFF. The DNA of the CDR3 is TGTGCCATCAGTGAGTCGTTCAGCGGGAGGGGGACCGGGGAGCTGTTTTTT.